This T cell receptor (beta chain) originates from a study of shared clonotypes between healthy human individuals. The CDR3 has 15 amino acids. The V gene's germline CDR1 is SGHRS and CDR2 YFSETQ. With V trimmed by 1 base and J by 6 bases, 8 bases remained unmatched. At the deep level, the assay was run. Profiling relied on immunoSEQ multiplex PCR, and the TCRdb table lists in-frame clones only, not all of them. This table has around 2,000,000 clones, roughly 95% appearing once. Turning to this clone: The antigen is undetermined.

Study-level points and caveats: Several donors shared approximately 5% of their naive CD4 clonotypes.

The sample was naive CD4+ T cells sorted from blood. Specified subset: CD45RA+ positively selected. The chain recombines TRBV5-1 with TRBJ2-7, with 9 bases matching TRBD1. This clonotype originated in a man between 18 and 29 years old in good health. CDR3 coding DNA: TGCGCCAGCAGCTTGAACAGGGGGCTTCAGGGCGAGCAGTACTTC. The encoded protein is CASSLNRGLQGEQYF.